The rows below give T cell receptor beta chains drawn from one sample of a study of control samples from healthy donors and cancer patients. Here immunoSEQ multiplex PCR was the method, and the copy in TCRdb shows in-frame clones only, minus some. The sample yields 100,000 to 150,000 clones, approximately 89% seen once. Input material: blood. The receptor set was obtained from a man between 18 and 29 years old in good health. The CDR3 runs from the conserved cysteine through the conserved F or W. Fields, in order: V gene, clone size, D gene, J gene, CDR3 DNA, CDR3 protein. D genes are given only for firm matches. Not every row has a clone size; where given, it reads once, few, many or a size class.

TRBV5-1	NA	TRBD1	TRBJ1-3	TGCGCCAGCCGATCAGGGGGCGAAGGAAACACCATATATTTT	CASRSGGEGNTIYF
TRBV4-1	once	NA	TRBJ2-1	TGCGCCAGCAGCCAAGATGGCGGGACGGTATACAATGAGCAGTTCTTC	CASSQDGGTVYNEQFF
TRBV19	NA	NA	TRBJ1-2	TGTGCCAGTAGTATGGGCCCCGCTAACTATGGCTACACCTTC	CASSMGPANYGYTF
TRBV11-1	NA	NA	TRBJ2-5	TGTGCCAGCAGCTTAGGGGGGGATGGGACCCAGTACTTC	CASSLGGDGTQYF
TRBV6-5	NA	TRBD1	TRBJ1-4	TGTGCCAGCGGGTCACAGGGGGGTTTAAATGAAAAACTGTTTTTT	CASGSQGGLNEKLFF
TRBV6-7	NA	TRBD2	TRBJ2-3	TGTGCCAGCAGTTACTCGGCTGGACTAGCAGATACGCAGTATTTT	CASSYSAGLADTQYF
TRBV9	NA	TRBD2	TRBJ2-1	TGTGCCAGCAGCGAGGGACTAGCCTTCTACAATGAGCAGTTCTTC	CASSEGLAFYNEQFF
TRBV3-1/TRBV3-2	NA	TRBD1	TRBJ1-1	TGTGCCAGCAGCCCTAGTTCCGGGCAGGGGGTAAACACTGAAGCTTTCTTT	CASSPSSGQGVNTEAFF
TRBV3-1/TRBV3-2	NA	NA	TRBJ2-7	TGTGCCAGCAGCCAAGTAAGCTACGAGCAGTACTTC	CASSQVSYEQYF
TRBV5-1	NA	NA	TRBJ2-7	TGCGCCAGCAGCTTGGCCCCCACCCCTGCCGAGCAGTACTTC	CASSLAPTPAEQYF
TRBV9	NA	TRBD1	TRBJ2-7	TGTGCCAGCAGCGTTTCCGGGACAGTGGCATACGAGCAGTACTTC	CASSVSGTVAYEQYF
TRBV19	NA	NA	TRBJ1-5	TGTGCCAGTACGGGGAGCAATCAGCCCCAGCATTTT	CASTGSNQPQHF
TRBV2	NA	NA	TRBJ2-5	TGTGCCAGCAGTGACTGGACCCTTCGGATGGGCCAGTACTTC	CASSDWTLRMGQYF
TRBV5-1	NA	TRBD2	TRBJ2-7	TGCGCCAGCAGCTTGGCCCGTTCACTAGCGGGGTATGACTACGAGCAGTACTTC	CASSLARSLAGYDYEQYF
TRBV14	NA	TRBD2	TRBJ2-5	TGTGCCAGCAGCCAAGGGGGACTAGCGGGGCCAGAGACCCAGTACTTC	CASSQGGLAGPETQYF
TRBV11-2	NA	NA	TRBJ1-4	TGTGCCAGCAGCTTCGAGAATTCTCGTGAAAAACTGTTTTTT	CASSFENSREKLFF
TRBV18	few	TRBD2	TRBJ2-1	TGTGCCAGCTCACCATCCGATGGCCGCAGCGGGGGGGCCGTGAATGAGCAGTTCTTC	CASSPSDGRSGGAVNEQFF
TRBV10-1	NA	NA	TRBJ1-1	TGCGCCAGCAGTGCACAATCGAACACTGAAGCTTTCTTT	CASSAQSNTEAFF
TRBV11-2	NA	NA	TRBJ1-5	TGTGCCAGCAGCTTAGTCTTTGGTCATCAGCCCCAGCATTTT	CASSLVFGHQPQHF
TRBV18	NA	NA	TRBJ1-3	TGTGCCAGCTCATCTCCTTTGACGGCTGGAAACACCATATATTTT	CASSSPLTAGNTIYF
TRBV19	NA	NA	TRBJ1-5	TGTGCCACCAGAAGGGGTCCTAATCAGCCCCAGCATTTT	CATRRGPNQPQHF
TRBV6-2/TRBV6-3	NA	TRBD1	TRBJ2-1	TGTGCCAGCAGTTCACAGGGGGCTGCCTACAATGAGCAGTTCTTC	CASSSQGAAYNEQFF
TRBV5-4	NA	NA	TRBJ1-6	TGTGCCAGCAGTTCCGGGACGTCCTACTATAATTCACCCCTCCACTTT	CASSSGTSYYNSPLHF
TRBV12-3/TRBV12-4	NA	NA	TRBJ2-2	TGTGCCATCCGACACGCCGGCGGGGAGCTGTTTTTT	CAIRHAGGELFF
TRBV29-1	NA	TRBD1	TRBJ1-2	TGCAGCGTTCTACAGGGGGGCTATGGCTACACCTTC	CSVLQGGYGYTF
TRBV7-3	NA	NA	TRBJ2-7	TGTGCCAGCAGCTTACCGTCCGAGCAGTACTTC	CASSLPSEQYF
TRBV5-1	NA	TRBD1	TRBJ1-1	TGCGCCAGCCAGGGGGCTTCGGGGATGAACACTGAAGCTTTCTTT	CASQGASGMNTEAFF
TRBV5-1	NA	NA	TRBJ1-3	TGCGCCAGCAGCTTAGACAGGATCTCTGGAAACACCATATATTTT	CASSLDRISGNTIYF
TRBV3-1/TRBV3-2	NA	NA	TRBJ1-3	TGTGCCAGCAGCCAACATAGCTCTGGAAACACCATATATTTT	CASSQHSSGNTIYF
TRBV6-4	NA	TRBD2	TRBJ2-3	TGTGCCAGCAGTGACTCGACTAGCGGGGACACAGATACGCAGTATTTT	CASSDSTSGDTDTQYF
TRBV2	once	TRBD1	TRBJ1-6	TGTGCCAGCAGTGATCAGGGGGCGCTTTCACCCCTCCACTTT	CASSDQGALSPLHF
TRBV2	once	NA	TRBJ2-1	TGTGCCAGCAGTGCCGGGGGAGTGGTCTACAATGAGCAGTTCTTC	CASSAGGVVYNEQFF
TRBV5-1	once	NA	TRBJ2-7	TGCGCCAGCAGCTTGGGAGGGGCCCTCCAAGACGAGCAGTACTTC	CASSLGGALQDEQYF
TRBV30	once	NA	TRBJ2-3	TGTGCCTGGAGTGTACGAGGGGGAGATACGCAGTATTTT	CAWSVRGGDTQYF
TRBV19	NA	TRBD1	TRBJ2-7	TGTGCCAGTAGTATCCTATCGGACAGGGGATCCGAGCAGTACTTC	CASSILSDRGSEQYF
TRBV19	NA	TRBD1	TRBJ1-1	TGTGCCAGTAGTAATACCGGACAGGGTGTGGTCGGGAACACTGAAGCTTTCTTT	CASSNTGQGVVGNTEAFF
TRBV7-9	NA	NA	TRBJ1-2	TGTGCCAGCAGCCCAAAGGTTGGAGTGACGAAGGGTAACTATGGCTACACCTTC	CASSPKVGVTKGNYGYTF
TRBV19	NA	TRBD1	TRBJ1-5	TGTGCCAGTAGGTTCGGGACAGGTTTATTTTTTGGCAATCAGCCCCAGCATTTT	CASRFGTGLFFGNQPQHF
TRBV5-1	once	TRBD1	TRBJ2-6	TGCGCCAGCAGCTTGGACCGAGCAAGACAGGGCCTCTCTGGGGCCAACGTCCTGACTTTC	CASSLDRARQGLSGANVLTF
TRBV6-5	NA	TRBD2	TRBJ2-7	TGTGCCAGCAGTTTGGGGACTAGCGGGGGGGCCCACGAGCAGTACTTC	CASSLGTSGGAHEQYF
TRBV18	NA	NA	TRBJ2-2	TGTGCCAGCTCAAGCCGGGACGACCAAAACACCGGGGAGCTGTTTTTT	CASSSRDDQNTGELFF
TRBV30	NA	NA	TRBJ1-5	TGTGCCTGGAGTGTAGTTGTCGGGGCCCGGCCCCAGCATTTT	CAWSVVVGARPQHF
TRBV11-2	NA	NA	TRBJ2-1	TGTGCCAGCAGCACCAGTCCCGATGAGCAGTTCTTC	CASSTSPDEQFF
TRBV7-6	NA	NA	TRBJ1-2	TGTGCCAGCAGCTTAGGGGGAGGCTATGGCTACACCTTC	CASSLGGGYGYTF
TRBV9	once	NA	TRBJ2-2	TGTGCCAGCAGCCTTCAGAGTTTTCGCGGGGAGCTGTTTTTT	CASSLQSFRGELFF
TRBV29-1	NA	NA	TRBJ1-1	TGCAGCGTTGAATTAGGCCTCCATCGTGAAGCTTTCTTT	CSVELGLHREAFF
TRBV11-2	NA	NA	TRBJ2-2	TGTGCCAGCAGCTTAAATCCAGGGCTTACCGGGGAGCTGTTTTTT	CASSLNPGLTGELFF
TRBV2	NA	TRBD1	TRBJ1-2	TGTGCCAGCAGCGATCCGGGACAGGGCCCTCGCGCTGGCTACACCTTC	CASSDPGQGPRAGYTF
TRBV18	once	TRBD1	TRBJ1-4	TGTGCCAGCTCCCGAGGACAGGGAGAAAAACTGTTTTTT	CASSRGQGEKLFF
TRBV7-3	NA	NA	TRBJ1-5	TGTGCCAGCTCTGCAGTCCACAATCAGCCCCAGCATTTT	CASSAVHNQPQHF
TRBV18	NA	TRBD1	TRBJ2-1	TGTGCCACCGAGGACAGGGCTTACAATGAGCAGTTCTTC	CATEDRAYNEQFF
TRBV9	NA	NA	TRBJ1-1	TGTGCCAGCAGCGCCCGGGTTGAGAACACTGAAGCTTTCTTT	CASSARVENTEAFF
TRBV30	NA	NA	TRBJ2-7	TGTGCCTGGAGTGTCCCCGGGAGAGGCTACGAGCAGTACTTC	CAWSVPGRGYEQYF
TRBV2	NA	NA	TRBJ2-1	TGTGCCAGCAGTGCTCTTCCTAATGAGCAGTTCTTC	CASSALPNEQFF
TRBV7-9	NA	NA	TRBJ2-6	TGTGCCAGCAGCCCCAGGGAAGCTGGGGCCAACGTCCTGACTTTC	CASSPREAGANVLTF
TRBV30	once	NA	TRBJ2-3	TGTGCCTGGAGTGGACTAGTACAGTATTTT	CAWSGLVQYF
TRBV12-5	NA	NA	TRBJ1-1	TGTGCTAGTGGTTTGGAACAGGGTATCTACACTGAAGCTTTCTTT	CASGLEQGIYTEAFF
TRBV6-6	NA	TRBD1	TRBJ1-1	TGTGCCAGCAGTTTGACAGGGTATGGCGACACTGAAGCTTTCTTT	CASSLTGYGDTEAFF
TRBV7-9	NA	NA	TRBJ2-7	TGTGCCAGCAGCTCGACGCTTCTAAGGAACCCCTACGAGCAGTACTTC	CASSSTLLRNPYEQYF
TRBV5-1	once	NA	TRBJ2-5	TGCGCCAGCAGCTTGGTAGAGGAGACCCAGTACTTC	CASSLVEETQYF